This T cell receptor beta chain was identified in a study of CD8+ T cells in alopecia areata. Study information: Treated individuals took tofacitinib by mouth, 5 to 10 mg twice daily.

From alopecia areata patients, lesional scalp punch biopsies and peripheral blood were collected. Findings and caveats of the study: Alopecia totalis/universalis scalp especially showed more expanded CD8+ clones than normal scalp.

Extraction and reverse transcription of RNA yielded cDNA as the sequencing template. TCRdb's table, derived via immunoSEQ multiplex PCR, lists solely in-frame clones and lacks some. The data show about 180,000 clones, about 60% seen once. A remark on this clone: Its cognate antigen is unknown.

CDR1 is SGHRS and CDR2 is YFSETQ in the germline V gene. V was pared by 6 bases and J by 2 bases, with 6 bases of the junction left unmatched. The CDR3 has 15 residues. The source is a human donor with alopecia areata. This chain links TRBV5-1 with TRBJ2-2; 8 bases agree with TRBD1. The sequences come from CD4+ T cells sorted from blood, collected at week 0. The CDR3 DNA reads as TGCGCCAGCACCCCAGGGGGCGCAAACACCGGGGAGCTGTTTTTT. Residues: CASTPGGANTGELFF. The full variable domain, in which reference TRBV5-1 and TRBJ2-2 provide the parts outside the CDR3, is KAGVTQTPRYLIKTRGQQVTLSCSPISGHRSVSWYQQTPGQGLQFLFEYFSETQRNKGNFPGRFSGRQFSNSRSEMNVSTLELGDSALYLCASTPGGANTGELFFGEGSRLTVL.